Sequencing of this T cell receptor beta chain was carried out in a study of blood T cell repertoires in COVID-19. Germline V CDR1 and CDR2: KGHSH, LQKENI. V was clipped by 3 bases and J by 0 bases, with 6 bases between them. This CDR3 spans 14 amino acids. TCRdb keeps only in-frame clones here, not all; method: immunoSEQ multiplex PCR. The repertoire consists of 210,000 or so clones, with almost 90% occurring once and the leading ten covering about 1.5%. V gene TRBV18 combines with J gene TRBJ1-5; no clear D. The sequencing input was peripheral blood. This clonotype originated in a man aged 18 to 29 with active or convalescent COVID-19. CDR3 DNA sequence: TGTGCCAGCTCACCCGACTATAGCAATCAGCCCCAGCATTTT. Amino acids: CASSPDYSNQPQHF.